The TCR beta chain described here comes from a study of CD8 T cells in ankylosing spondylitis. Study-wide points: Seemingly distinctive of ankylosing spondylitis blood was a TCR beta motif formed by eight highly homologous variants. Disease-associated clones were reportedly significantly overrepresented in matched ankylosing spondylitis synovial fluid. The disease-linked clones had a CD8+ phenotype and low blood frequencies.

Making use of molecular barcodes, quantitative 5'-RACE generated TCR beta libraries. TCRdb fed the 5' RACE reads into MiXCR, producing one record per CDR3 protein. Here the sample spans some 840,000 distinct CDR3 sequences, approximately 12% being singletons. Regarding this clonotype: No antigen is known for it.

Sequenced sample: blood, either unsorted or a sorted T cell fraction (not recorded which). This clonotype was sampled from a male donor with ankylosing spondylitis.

The chain's CDR3 is CASSLTWEGTDTQYF. The CDR3 bases are TGTGCCAGCAGCTTAACTTGGGAGGGCACAGATACGCAGTATTTT. The J gene is TRBJ2-3, the V gene TRBV7-3; tentatively, D is TRBD2 (6 bases). CDR1 and CDR2 from the germline V gene are SGHTA and FQGTGA. The CDR3 contains 15 residues. The V and J ends lost 0 bases and 1 base respectively, with 8 bases between them. The full variable domain, with the rest looked up from reference TRBV7-3 and TRBJ2-3, is GAGVSQTPSNKVTEKGKYVELRCDPISGHTALYWYRQSLGQGPEFLIYFQGTGAADDSGLPNDRFFAVRPEGSVSTLKIQRTERGDSAVYLCASSLTWEGTDTQYFGPGTRLTVL.